Listed here are 27 T cell receptor beta chains from one sample, sequenced in a study of T cells in Graves' hyperthyroidism and ophthalmopathy. The investigators amplified TCR beta CDR3 regions from RNA transcripts. The primer set for the first-round RT-PCR of the TCR CDR3 was HTBI. TCRdb re-called the multiplex PCR reads through MiXCR, storing one row per CDR3 protein. The table records about 520,000 distinct CDR3 sequences, approximately 25% of them present only once. The sequenced sample consisted of blood. These receptors originate from a woman aged 25 to 39 with Graves' ophthalmopathy.

The J gene is TRBJ2-7, the V gene TRBV4-1; D gene uncertain. V dropped 3 bases and J dropped 0 bases, with 18 bases sitting between them. The CDR3 extends over 17 amino acids. Germline assignment: CDR1 MGHRA and CDR2 YSYEKL. Here the CDR3 reads CASSQATLFDSSYEQYF. CDR3 coding DNA: TGCGCCAGCAGCCAGGCTACATTATTCGATAGCTCCTACGAGCAGTACTTC.

The chain has TRBV28 and TRBJ2-2; TRBD2 aligns across 11 bases. Germline V gene sequence: CDR1 MDHEN, CDR2 SYDVKM. The CDR3 spans 15 residues. With V trimmed by 8 bases and J by 5 bases, 7 bases remained unmatched. The CDR3 coding sequence is TGTGCCAGCCGAAAGAGACTAGCGGGGACCGGGGAGCTGTTTTTT. Its protein is CASRKRLAGTGELFF.

This clonotype has ten or more counts. The chain combines TRBV7-2 with TRBJ2-2, with a weak D call TRBD1 (5 bases). The CDR3 is 17 amino acids. Trimming stripped 5 bases from V and 2 bases from J, with 18 bases between. CDR1 is SGHTA, CDR2 FQGNSA, per germline. CDR3 DNA sequence: TGTGCCAGCAGCCTCCAACCCAGGGTCTCAAACACCGGGGAGCTGTTTTTT. Translating gives CASSLQPRVSNTGELFF. Full variable domain (remainder filled in from reference TRBV7-2 and TRBJ2-2): GAGVSQSPSNKVTEKGKDVELRCDPISGHTALYWYRQSLGQGLEFLIYFQGNSAPDKSGLPSDRFSAERTGGSVSTLTIQRTQQEDSAVYLCASSLQPRVSNTGELFFGEGSRLTVL.

At least ten counts were recorded for this clonotype. The J gene is TRBJ2-7, the V gene TRBV6-2 or TRBV6-3; D possibly matches TRBD1 or TRBD2 (5 bases each). Germline assignment: CDR1 MNHEY and CDR2 SVGEGT. The germline V and J ends were trimmed by 2 bases and 2 bases, with 10 bases remaining between them. CDR3 length equals 14 residues. DNA for the CDR3: TGTGCCAGCAGTTACGCCTGGGGGACCTACGAGCAGTACTTC. It codes for CASSYAWGTYEQYF.

This clonotype has at least ten counts. The rearrangement links TRBV27 to TRBJ1-5; D not certain. Germline V lookup: CDR1 MNHEY, CDR2 SMNVEV (reference sequence). The length of the CDR3 is 14 residues. V was cut by 6 bases and J by 0 bases, with 9 bases left in between. CDR3: CASREHGSNQPQHF. The CDR3 DNA is TGTGCCAGCAGGGAACACGGTAGCAATCAGCCCCAGCATTTT.

The V call is TRBV20-1, the J call TRBJ1-2; D remains ambiguous. V lost 2 bases and J lost 9, with 16 bases in between. The length of the CDR3 is 13 residues. The germline CDR1 and CDR2 sequences are DFQATT and SNEGSKA (reference sequence). In nucleotides, the CDR3 is TGCAGTGCTAGACCTGGAAGTTCTGAACGCTACACCTTC. This gives the protein CSARPGSSERYTF.

This clonotype occurred a few times. A much larger clone is a single base away; this may be a read error. This is likely a read error, given that the CDR3 carries no conserved phenylalanine or tryptophan at its end. The CDR3 protein is CASSLAPRTAYEAFL. The CDR3 DNA sequence: TGTGCCAGCAGTTTGGCGCCCCGGACAGCCTATGAAGCTTTCCTT. The chain uses TRBV12-3 or TRBV12-4 and TRBJ1-1; D may be TRBD1 (6 bases). This CDR3 has 15 amino acids. V was cut by 3 bases and J by 7 bases, with 18 bases left in between.

This chain joins TRBV5-1 and TRBJ2-2; 12 bases agree with TRBD2. CDR3 length: 16 amino acids. CDR1 is SGHRS, CDR2 YFSETQ, per germline. V lost 1 base and J lost 4; bases outside the gene matches: 2. The CDR3 DNA reads TGCGCCAGCAGCTTGAGGACTAGCGGGGCCACCGGGGAGCTGTTTTTT. Translation: CASSLRTSGATGELFF.

This clonotype has a count of ten or more. The chain links TRBV12-3 or TRBV12-4 to TRBJ2-5; unclear D gene. Trimming pared 5 bases from V and 7 bases from J, leaving 11 bases between. This CDR3 is 12 amino acids long. CDR3 coding DNA: TGTGCCAGCAGTCCCATCGGGCGGACCCAGTACTTC. This gives the protein CASSPIGRTQYF.

Of note for this clonotype: The junction differs from germline at one of its ends, possibly a read error. The J gene is TRBJ1-1, the V gene TRBV7-9, with 11 bases lining up with TRBD1. CDR3 length: 12 residues. The germline V gene has CDR1 SEHNR and CDR2 FQNEAQ (reference sequence). CDR3 DNA: TGTGCCAGCAGCGCCCCGGGACAGGGGGATCTCTTT. It translates to CASSAPGQGDLF.

The chain recombines TRBV28 with TRBJ1-1; tentatively, D is TRBD1 (5 bases). The V end lost 11 bases, the J end lost 4 bases, and 17 bases lay between the germline ends. Germline assignment: CDR1 MDHEN and CDR2 SYDVKM. This CDR3 has 13 amino acids. CDR3 coding DNA: TGTGCCGGACAACCAGGGCATGCCACTGAAGCTTTCTTT. The encoded protein is CAGQPGHATEAFF.

This clonotype was counted at least ten times. The gene calls are TRBV7-2 and TRBJ1-5, with D maybe TRBD1 (5 bases). CDR1 SGHTA and CDR2 FQGNSA come from the germline V gene. Trimming removed 5 bases at V and 1 base at J, with 12 bases between. The CDR3 is 15 amino acids. CDR3 in DNA: TGTGCCAGCAGCCCGATGGAGGGGAGCAATCAGCCCCAGCATTTT. It encodes CASSPMEGSNQPQHF.

This clonotype occurred many times. CDR3 coding DNA: TGTGCCAGCAGCTTCAACTCTGTAGCGGTGTTCTCTGGGGCCAACGTCCTGACTTTC. Its translation: CASSFNSVAVFSGANVLTF. This chain connects TRBV7-3 to TRBJ2-6, with D possibly TRBD2 on 6 matching bases. Trimming took 3 bases from V and 0 from J, leaving 18 bases between them. CDR1 is SGHTA and CDR2 is FQGTGA in the germline V gene. This CDR3 is 19 amino acids long.

This clonotype was detected a few times. This rearrangement joins TRBV6-2 or TRBV6-3 to TRBJ2-1; D gene unclear. CDR1 and CDR2 from the germline V gene are MNHEY and SVGEGT. V gave up 0 bases and J gave up 7 bases, with 16 bases separating them. The CDR3 consists of 16 residues. CDR3: CASSYSSGSSRNEQFF. CDR3 coding DNA: TGTGCCAGCAGTTACTCGTCCGGTTCCTCGCGAAATGAGCAGTTCTTC.

This clonotype has ten or more counts. The rearrangement uses TRBV27 and TRBJ2-7, with D perhaps TRBD1 (6 bases). This CDR3 contains 15 residues. V dropped 2 bases and J dropped 3 bases, with 14 bases sitting between them. Germline V gene sequence: CDR1 MNHEY, CDR2 SMNVEV (reference sequence). The CDR3 DNA reads as TGTGCCAGCAGTTTAGGACAGAGACTGATCTACGAGCAGTACTTC. Translation gives CASSLGQRLIYEQYF.

This clonotype was seen many times. This chain links TRBV20-1 with TRBJ1-5, with D tentatively TRBD1 (6 bases). The V end was cut by 4 bases, the J end by 2 bases, with 9 bases between. Germline CDR1 is DFQATT and CDR2 is SNEGSKA (reference sequence). This CDR3 has 13 amino acids. The CDR3 DNA sequence: TGCAGTGCTAAGGGGGACGGCAATCAGCCCCAGCATTTT. Amino acids: CSAKGDGNQPQHF.

This clonotype was seen repeatedly, ten times or more. One end of the junction fails to match germline, which may point to a read error. The chain combines TRBV6-5 with TRBJ1-2, with a weak D call TRBD1 (6 bases). Germline V lookup: CDR1 MNHEY, CDR2 SVGAGI. CDR3 length: 14 residues. The CDR3 DNA follows: TGTGCCGGCAGTTACTCGGACAGTGGCTATGGCTACACCTTC. This encodes CAGSYSDSGYGYTF.

This clonotype was counted many times. The V call is TRBV20-1, the J call TRBJ2-5; weak D call: TRBD1 (6 bases). This CDR3 spans 17 amino acids. CDR1 and CDR2 from the germline V gene are DFQATT and SNEGSKA (reference sequence). The V end lost 2 bases, the J end lost 4 bases, and 23 bases lay between the germline ends. This chain's CDR3 is CSARIPTRQVHRETQYF. DNA for the CDR3: TGCAGTGCTAGAATTCCCACAAGACAGGTGCACCGAGAGACCCAGTACTTC.

This clonotype was detected ten times or more. This rearrangement joins TRBV14 to TRBJ1-1; 7 bases line up with TRBD1. This CDR3 is 15 amino acids long. The ends lost 2 bases at V and 6 bases at J; junction bases unmatched: 9. From germline, CDR1 is SGHDN and CDR2 FVKESK. The CDR3 region has the DNA TGTGCCAGCAGCCAACAGATGTTGCAGGGGGCTGAAGCTTTCTTT. This gives the protein CASSQQMLQGAEAFF. Variable domain in full (rest from reference TRBV14 and TRBJ1-1): EAGVTQFPSHSVIEKGQTVTLRCDPISGHDNLYWYRRVMGKEIKFLLHFVKESKQDESGMPNNRFLAERTGGTYSTLKVQPAELEDSGVYFCASSQQMLQGAEAFFGQGTRLTVV.

The chain links TRBV30 to TRBJ2-7; D is unresolved. The ends were cut back, 2 bases at V and 4 bases at J, with 15 bases in the middle. From germline, CDR1 is GTSNPN and CDR2 SVGIG (reference sequence). This CDR3 is 14 amino acids long. The CDR3 protein is CAWSSLGNRYEQYF. DNA of the CDR3: TGTGCCTGGAGTTCTTTGGGAAACCGGTACGAGCAGTACTTC.

V and J are TRBV24-1 and TRBJ1-6; D call uncertain. Trimming shortened V by 0 bases and J by 0 bases, and 20 bases separated the two germline ends. CDR1 and CDR2 (germline): KGHDR, SFDVKD. The CDR3 spans 21 residues. The CDR3, as DNA: TGTGCCACCAGTGATTTGCTTACTGCGTGTCCCAGGAGCTCCTATAATTCACCCCTCCACTTT. This translates into CATSDLLTACPRSSYNSPLHF.

In this sample, this clonotype turned up many times. The V call is TRBV14, the J call TRBJ2-7; D gene ambiguous. CDR3 length: 14 amino acids. With 4 bases removed from V and 7 bases from J, the gap between germline ends came to 17 bases. Looked up from germline, CDR1 is SGHDN and CDR2 is FVKESK. The CDR3 nucleotides are TGTGCCAGCAGCCCACTCCAGACCCCAGTGGAGCAGTACTTC. This codes for CASSPLQTPVEQYF.

The chain uses TRBV19 and TRBJ1-5; D perhaps matches TRBD1 (5 bases). This CDR3 has 16 amino acids. Between the trimmed V and J ends, which lost 2 bases and 0 bases, there was a span of 11 bases. Germline V gene data show CDR1 as LNHDA and CDR2 as SQIVND (reference sequence). The CDR3 DNA reads TGTGCCAGTAGTATAACCAGGGAGGGTAGCAATCAGCCCCAGCATTTT. This gives the protein CASSITREGSNQPQHF.

In this sample, this clonotype turned up many times. In DNA form, the CDR3 reads TGTGCCAGCAGTGAAGCGATCCGGGACAGACAAGAGACCCAGTACTTC. This translates into CASSEAIRDRQETQYF. J is TRBJ2-5 and V is TRBV2, with 7 bases aligning to TRBD1. The ends lost 0 bases at V and 2 bases at J; junction bases unmatched: 6. Germline CDR1 is SNHLY and CDR2 is FYNNEI. CDR3 size: 16 residues.

This clonotype was observed many times. The J gene is TRBJ2-7, the V gene TRBV29-1, with a weak D call TRBD1 (6 bases). Germline V gene data show CDR1 as SQVTM and CDR2 as ANQGSEA. V was clipped by 5 bases and J by 10 bases, with 15 bases between them. The CDR3 is 11 residues long. Here the CDR3 DNA reads TGCAGCGTTCACCGGGACACCCTACAGTACTTC. This gives the protein CSVHRDTLQYF.

At least ten counts were recorded for this clonotype. This rearrangement joins TRBV6-2 or TRBV6-3 to TRBJ2-5; 11 nucleotides match TRBD2. CDR1 is MNHEY, CDR2 SVGEGT, per germline. The CDR3 spans 18 residues. Trimming cost V 6 bases and J 2 bases; bases outside gene matches: 14. In nucleotides, the CDR3 is TGTGCCAGCAGCCTCTATGGGAAGACTAGCGGGGAACAAGAGACCCAGTACTTC. Protein: CASSLYGKTSGEQETQYF.

The sample holds a few counts of this clonotype. At one boundary the junction diverges from the germline segment, which might be a read error. The chain has TRBV30 and TRBJ1-1, with D unclear. Germline V lookup: CDR1 GTSNPN, CDR2 SVGIG (reference sequence). The CDR3 consists of 14 residues. CDR3 bases: TGTGCCTGGAGTGTACGTGTCGGGTGGTCGGGAGCTTCCTTT. It codes for CAWSVRVGWSGASF.